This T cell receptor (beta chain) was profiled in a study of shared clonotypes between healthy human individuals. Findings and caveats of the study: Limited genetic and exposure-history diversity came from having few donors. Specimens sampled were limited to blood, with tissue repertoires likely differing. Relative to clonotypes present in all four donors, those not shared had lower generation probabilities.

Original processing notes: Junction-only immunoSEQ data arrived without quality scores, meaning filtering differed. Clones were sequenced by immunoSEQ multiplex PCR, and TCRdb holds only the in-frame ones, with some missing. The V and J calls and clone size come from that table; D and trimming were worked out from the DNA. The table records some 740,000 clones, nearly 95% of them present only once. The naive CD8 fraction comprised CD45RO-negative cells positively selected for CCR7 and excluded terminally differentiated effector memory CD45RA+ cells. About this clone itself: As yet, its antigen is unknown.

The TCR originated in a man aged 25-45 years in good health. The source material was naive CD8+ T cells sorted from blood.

The CDR3 spells CASSEQGAYTEAFF. In DNA form, the CDR3 reads TGTGCCAGCAGTGAGCAGGGGGCATATACTGAAGCTTTCTTT. The chain links TRBV25-1 to TRBJ1-1, with 8 positions matching TRBD1. Trimming took 3 bases from V and 5 from J; bases not matched to a gene: 5. Germline-derived CDR1 and CDR2 are MGHDK and SYGVNS. The CDR3 is 14 amino acids.